These T cell receptor beta chains were read from a single sample in a study of T cell responses to AZD1222 COVID-19 vaccine. Clones were sequenced by immunoSEQ multiplex PCR, and TCRdb holds only the in-frame ones, with some missing. The sample records just under 85,000 clones, 86% being singletons. This sample comprised peripheral blood, obtained on day 0 of AZD1222 vaccination. The receptors stem from an adult in good health. The CDR3 runs from the conserved cysteine through the conserved F or W. A D gene is named only where the DNA matches it firmly. For some rows the clone size is stated as once, few or many, or as a class when expanded; others skip it.

cdr3_nt	cdr3_aa	cdr3_length	v_call	j_call	clone_size	d_call
TGTGCCAGCAGTTTAGGGTTGCGGGCCTCCTCCTACAATGAGCAGTTCTTC	CASSLGLRASSYNEQFF	17	TRBV27	TRBJ2-1	-	-
TGCGCCAGCAGCCAAGACATTCCGGGCCCTTCCCGGGGATCACCCCTCCACTTT	CASSQDIPGPSRGSPLHF	18	TRBV4-3	TRBJ1-6	-	-
TGTGCCAGCAGTTTATCTAGCGGGAGGCGAGAGACCCAGTACTTC	CASSLSSGRRETQYF	15	TRBV28	TRBJ2-5	-	TRBD2
TGTGCCAGCAGCTTAGTAGGGGGCGGAAACAATGAGCAGTTCTTC	CASSLVGGGNNEQFF	15	TRBV7-2	TRBJ2-1	-	TRBD1
TGTGCCAGTAGTATAGTACGACAGGGTGATGGCTACACCTTC	CASSIVRQGDGYTF	14	TRBV19	TRBJ1-2	-	TRBD1
TGTGCCATCAGTGATCAACCCAGCACAGATACGCAGTATTTT	CAISDQPSTDTQYF	14	TRBV10-3	TRBJ2-3	-	-
TGTGCCAGCTCACCAAACCAGGGGGAGACTGAAGCTTTCTTT	CASSPNQGETEAFF	14	TRBV18	TRBJ1-1	-	TRBD1
TGCGCCAGCAGCGTACAGGGGGAATCTGGAAACACCATATATTTT	CASSVQGESGNTIYF	15	TRBV5-1	TRBJ1-3	once	TRBD1
TGTGCCAGCAGCCGGGACAGAAATGAAAAACTGTTTTTT	CASSRDRNEKLFF	13	TRBV7-9	TRBJ1-4	-	TRBD1
TGTGCCAGCAGCTTAGGACAGGGTGGACGCGGCTACACCTTC	CASSLGQGGRGYTF	14	TRBV7-2	TRBJ1-2	-	TRBD1
TGTGCCAGCAGCGCGGGGACAGGGGAAGCCTACGAGCAGTACTTC	CASSAGTGEAYEQYF	15	TRBV9	TRBJ2-7	-	TRBD1
TGCGCCAGCAGCTTGTTAGCAGGCCGGGAGCTGTTTTTT	CASSLLAGRELFF	13	TRBV5-1	TRBJ2-2	-	-
TGTGCCAGCAGTCAGGTCCCGGGAGCACAAACATCCCAGGCACACACCGGGGAGCTGTTTTTT	CASSQVPGAQTSQAHTGELFF	21	TRBV2	TRBJ2-2	-	-
TGTGCCAGCAGCCACCCCTGGGCGGATCAGCCCCAGCATTTT	CASSHPWADQPQHF	14	TRBV7-9	TRBJ1-5	once	-
TGTGCCAGTAGTGTCCTCGGGACAGGGAATTCACCCCTCCACTTT	CASSVLGTGNSPLHF	15	TRBV19	TRBJ1-6	-	TRBD1
TGTGCCAGCAGCTTTTACAGCACAGATACGCAGTATTTT	CASSFYSTDTQYF	13	TRBV7-3	TRBJ2-3	-	-
TGTGCCAGCAGCTCGGAGACTAGCGGGTCCTACAATGAGCAGTTCTTC	CASSSETSGSYNEQFF	16	TRBV7-9	TRBJ2-1	-	TRBD2
TGTGCCAGGTGGCGCCGGGGGGGGCGCGCCAAAGGCTACACCTTC	CARWRRGGRAKGYTF	15	TRBV9	TRBJ1-2	-	-
TGTGCCAGCCAAGGACAGGGGCTAGAGACCCAGTACTTC	CASQGQGLETQYF	13	TRBV28	TRBJ2-5	-	TRBD1
TGCGCCAGCAGCTTGGCCGGACATCCAGGGCAGTTCTTC	CASSLAGHPGQFF	13	TRBV5-1	TRBJ2-1	-	-
TGTGCCAGCAGGATCCGGGACACGGCGGGCTACGAGCAGTACTTC	CASRIRDTAGYEQYF	15	TRBV6-5	TRBJ2-7	-	-
TGTGCCAGCAGTTACAGGCGGGAGACTGAAGCTTTCTTT	CASSYRRETEAFF	13	TRBV6-7	TRBJ1-1	once	-
TGTGCCAGTAGGGGAGGGACAGGGTCGAATCAGCCCCAGCATTTT	CASRGGTGSNQPQHF	15	TRBV19	TRBJ1-5	-	TRBD1
TGTGCCAGCAGGACGAGCGGGAGGCCGACGGATACGCAGTATTTT	CASRTSGRPTDTQYF	15	TRBV28	TRBJ2-3	-	TRBD2
TGTGCCAGCTCCGGGACTAGCGGGAGGTCGGAGCAGTTCTTC	CASSGTSGRSEQFF	14	TRBV28	TRBJ2-1	-	TRBD2
TGTGCCAGCAGGAGACTAGCGGAGGCTTCGAACACCGGGGAGCTGTTTTTT	CASRRLAEASNTGELFF	17	TRBV27	TRBJ2-2	-	TRBD2
TGTGCCGGGGCATTGGGGGGGGGCCTTGAAGCTTTCTTT	CAGALGGGLEAFF	13	TRBV30	TRBJ1-1	-	-
TGTGCCAGCTCACCGGAAGGGACTAGCGGGAGGAAGACCCAGTACTTC	CASSPEGTSGRKTQYF	16	TRBV18	TRBJ2-5	-	TRBD2
TGTGCCAGCAGCGTAATGGGGGGAGTAGAGACAGATACGCAGTATTTT	CASSVMGGVETDTQYF	16	TRBV9	TRBJ2-3	-	-
TGTGCCAGCAGCCAAGTCGCAGCGACCGAGCAGTACTTC	CASSQVAATEQYF	13	TRBV3-1/TRBV3-2	TRBJ2-7	-	-
TGTGCCAGCAGTTTGGACAGGACGAGCTCCTATAATTCACCCCTCCACTTT	CASSLDRTSSYNSPLHF	17	TRBV28	TRBJ1-6	-	TRBD1
TGTGCCAGCAGTTTTTCAGCGGGAGGGAGCACAGATACGCAGTATTTT	CASSFSAGGSTDTQYF	16	TRBV27	TRBJ2-3	-	TRBD2
TGTGCCAGTAGGGAGCAGCGGGCTAACTATGGCTACACCTTC	CASREQRANYGYTF	14	TRBV19	TRBJ1-2	-	-
TGTGCCAGCAGTCCCCGGACAGGGGGGGCAGCTAACTATGGCTACACCTTC	CASSPRTGGAANYGYTF	17	TRBV27	TRBJ1-2	-	TRBD1
TGTGCCAGCAGCTTGGCCGGGGTTAGTAGCGTGGGGACCGGGGAGCTGTTTTTT	CASSLAGVSSVGTGELFF	18	TRBV5-4	TRBJ2-2	-	-
TGTGCCAGCAGCTTGGCTAGCGGGAGGAGCGAGCAGTACTTC	CASSLASGRSEQYF	14	TRBV5-5	TRBJ2-7	-	TRBD2
TGTGCCAGCAGTTACTCCACGGGTGGGGGGGGATTTGAAGCTTTCTTT	CASSYSTGGGGFEAFF	16	TRBV6-5	TRBJ1-1	-	-
TGTGCCAGTAGAGAGACGGACAGGGATAAAATTCAGCCCCAGCATTTT	CASRETDRDKIQPQHF	16	TRBV19	TRBJ1-5	-	TRBD1
TGTGCCAGCAGCTTAGATGTTGGCCAATACTCCTACGAGCAGTACTTC	CASSLDVGQYSYEQYF	16	TRBV7-9	TRBJ2-7	few	-
TGTGCCAGCAGTTTAAATACGCGTCAGGCTGGAAACACCATATATTTT	CASSLNTRQAGNTIYF	16	TRBV28	TRBJ1-3	-	-
TGTGCCAGCAGCTCTATTTGGGGGCTAGCTGGCGAGCAGTACTTC	CASSSIWGLAGEQYF	15	TRBV7-8	TRBJ2-7	-	-
TGTGCCAGCACCGGCGGGGAGTCGAGGGGCTACACCTTC	CASTGGESRGYTF	13	TRBV28	TRBJ1-2	-	-
TGTGCCAGCAGCCCGGACAGGGTGACGAACACTGAAGCTTTCTTT	CASSPDRVTNTEAFF	15	TRBV5-6	TRBJ1-1	-	TRBD1
TGTGCCAGCAGTCGTAATGAGCAGTTCTTC	CASSRNEQFF	10	TRBV2	TRBJ2-1	-	-
TGTGCCAGTAGTCCCCGGGGGACCGGGGAGCTGTTTTTT	CASSPRGTGELFF	13	TRBV19	TRBJ2-2	-	-
TGTGCCAGCAGTCCAGGCCCGGACAGGGCTGAAACCAAAAACATTCAGTACTTC	CASSPGPDRAETKNIQYF	18	TRBV6-6	TRBJ2-4	-	TRBD1
TGTGCCAGCAGCCCTAGCGGGGGGCTCTACAATGAGCAGTTCTTC	CASSPSGGLYNEQFF	15	TRBV6-4	TRBJ2-1	-	TRBD2
TGTGCCTGGAGTGTACTGACAACCACCAACACTGAAGCTTTCTTT	CAWSVLTTTNTEAFF	15	TRBV30	TRBJ1-1	-	-
TGTGCCAGCATAGCCAGGACGAACACCGGGGAGCTGTTTTTT	CASIARTNTGELFF	14	TRBV6-6	TRBJ2-2	-	-
TGTGCCAGCAGCCTCGAGGCTAGCAATCAGCCCCAGCATTTT	CASSLEASNQPQHF	14	TRBV7-2	TRBJ1-5	once	-
TGTGCCAGCAGTAGACAGGGGATGGAGACCCAGTACTTC	CASSRQGMETQYF	13	TRBV28	TRBJ2-5	few	TRBD1
TGCGCCAGCAGCTTCCAGGGGGTGGAAGGGGAGCTGTTTTTT	CASSFQGVEGELFF	14	TRBV5-1	TRBJ2-2	-	TRBD1
TGTGCCAGCTCTCCTGGTGCAAGAGCGGAACTAAATGAAAAACTGTTTTTT	CASSPGARAELNEKLFF	17	TRBV18	TRBJ1-4	-	-
TGCGCCAGCAGCCCCCGGACATCCCGCACAGATACGCAGTATTTT	CASSPRTSRTDTQYF	15	TRBV10-2	TRBJ2-3	few	-
TGTGCCAGCAGCTTGGTTGGCTACGAGCAGTACTTC	CASSLVGYEQYF	12	TRBV5-5	TRBJ2-7	-	-
TGCAGTGCTAGTAGGGGGGGAAATTACAATGAGCAGTTCTTC	CSASRGGNYNEQFF	14	TRBV20-1	TRBJ2-1	-	-